There are many counts of the clone carrying this T cell receptor (beta chain). The data were obtained in a study of regulatory T cells in long-lasting Graves disease. The germline V gene encodes CDR1 MNHEY and CDR2 SVGAGI. The CDR3 extends over 18 amino acids. J was trimmed by 6 bases and V by 0 bases; bases with no gene match: 10. Construction of the TCR beta libraries employed iRepertoire HTBI primers in conjunction with Arm-PCR of CDR3 regions. TCRdb re-called the multiplex PCR reads with MiXCR, one entry per CDR3 protein. The table has approximately 350,000 distinct CDR3 sequences, 10% to 15% seen once. Time point noted: newly diagnosed GD, antithyroid drugs for less than 3 months. Isolated PBMC RNA provided the starting material for the TCR library. These data also formed part of another study, on T cells in Graves' hyperthyroidism and ophthalmopathy.

The sequence was obtained from a woman between 18 and 29 years old with Graves disease. This specimen was peripheral blood mononuclear cells (PBMCs), taken at new diagnosis, from a patient treated with antithyroid drugs. The chain couples TRBV6-5 to TRBJ2-1, with 11 bases that match TRBD2. CDR3 region: CASSYSGIAGGLINEQFF. For the CDR3, the DNA is TGTGCCAGCAGTTACTCTGGTATAGCGGGGGGGCTAATCAATGAGCAGTTCTTC.